This T cell receptor beta chain emerged from a study of blood T cells in healthy people across ages. A second roughly 6 to 12 cycle PCR used barcoded and J-beta primers. TCRdb analysed the 5' RACE reads with MiXCR anew, one entry per CDR3 protein. The table lists fewer than 1.5 million distinct CDR3 sequences, 40% to 50% of them singletons. This clonotype has more than one count but fewer than ten. This receptor was identified in a woman between 18 and 29 years old in good health. The sample was blood.

CDR3 nucleotides: TGTGCCAGCAGCCAAGTGGACTACCAGCAAATTATCACCTACAATGAGCAGTTCTTC. It yields the protein CASSQVDYQQIITYNEQFF. The chain has TRBV14 and TRBJ2-1; D might be TRBD2 (6 bases). Trimming stripped 1 base from V and 2 bases from J, with 21 bases between. Looked up from germline, CDR1 is SGHDN and CDR2 is FVKESK. The CDR3 runs to 19 residues. Combining the CDR3 with reference TRBV14 and TRBJ2-1 gives the whole variable domain EAGVTQFPSHSVIEKGQTVTLRCDPISGHDNLYWYRRVMGKEIKFLLHFVKESKQDESGMPNNRFLAERTGGTYSTLKVQPAELEDSGVYFCASSQVDYQQIITYNEQFFGPGTRLTVL.